This TCR beta chain was retrieved from a study of identical twins. This CDR3 region has 16 residues. V trimming: 5 bases; J trimming: 7 bases; junction bases outside the gene matches: 15. Germline-derived CDR1 and CDR2 are SGDLS and YYNGEE. Study-wide points: A cross-sectional statistical analysis, not follow-up of the same donors, supported the conclusions. Whereas memory repertoires showed no such difference, abundant cord blood beta clonotypes carried fewer insertions. Diverse VJ usage suggested most zero-insertion clonotypes were not invariant T cells.

This clonotype has more than one count but fewer than ten. As yet, its antigen is unknown. Using its own MiXCR run on the 5' RACE reads, TCRdb lists one record per CDR3 protein. The sample records 1.5 million to 2 million distinct CDR3 sequences, around a third being singletons. Sequencing was done on a sample of cord blood. The clonotype was recovered from a newborn girl in good health. The rearrangement joins TRBV9 to TRBJ1-2, with 9 positions matching TRBD1. This CDR3 reads CASSTVLTGQGRGYTF. Here the CDR3 DNA reads TGTGCCAGCAGTACAGTCCTAACGGGACAGGGACGTGGCTACACCTTC.